These T cell receptor beta chains were read from a single sample in a study of blood T cell repertoires in COVID-19. Produced via immunoSEQ multiplex PCR; TCRdb's table is partial and in-frame only. The sample holds roughly 100,000 clones, over 65% seen once. The specimen was peripheral blood. The receptors stem from a human donor in a cohort sampled during active COVID-19. Each CDR3 is given with its conserved first and last residue. Fields, in order: V gene, D gene, J gene, CDR3 protein, CDR3 DNA. D genes are given only for firm matches.

TRBV11-2	NA	TRBJ1-1	CASSLDPGFAEAFF	TGTGCCAGCAGCTTAGATCCGGGGTTCGCTGAAGCTTTCTTT
TRBV19	NA	TRBJ2-1	CASSPDTSLILNEQFF	TGTGCCAGTAGTCCTGATACTAGCCTTATACTCAATGAGCAGTTCTTC
TRBV4-3	TRBD2	TRBJ2-3	CASSQVGSGGDTDTQYF	TGCGCCAGCAGCCAAGTAGGTAGCGGGGGGGATACAGATACGCAGTATTTT
TRBV4-3	TRBD1	TRBJ2-7	CASSPSGADRVLDEQYF	TGCGCCAGCAGCCCAAGTGGTGCGGACAGGGTGCTTGACGAGCAGTACTTC
TRBV5-1	TRBD2	TRBJ2-5	CASSRGLAETQYF	TGCGCCAGCAGCCGGGGACTAGCGGAGACCCAGTACTTC
TRBV18	TRBD1	TRBJ2-5	CASSPPGQGRETQYF	TGTGCCAGCTCACCACCGGGACAGGGGCGGGAGACCCAGTACTTC
TRBV7-9	NA	TRBJ1-2	CASSSGSPYGYTF	TGTGCCAGCAGCTCAGGGTCGCCCTATGGCTACACCTTC
TRBV9	NA	TRBJ2-1	CASSAHGGSYNEQFF	TGTGCCAGCAGCGCCCACGGGGGATCCTACAATGAGCAGTTCTTC
TRBV7-7	NA	TRBJ2-5	CASSFTGIQETQYF	TGTGCCAGCAGCTTCACCGGGATACAAGAGACCCAGTACTTC
TRBV28	NA	TRBJ1-6	CASRAEGNSPLHF	TGTGCCAGTAGGGCAGAGGGAAATTCACCCCTCCACTTT
TRBV6-5	TRBD1	TRBJ1-2	CAIRTGDYGYTF	TGTGCCATCAGAACAGGGGACTATGGCTACACCTTC